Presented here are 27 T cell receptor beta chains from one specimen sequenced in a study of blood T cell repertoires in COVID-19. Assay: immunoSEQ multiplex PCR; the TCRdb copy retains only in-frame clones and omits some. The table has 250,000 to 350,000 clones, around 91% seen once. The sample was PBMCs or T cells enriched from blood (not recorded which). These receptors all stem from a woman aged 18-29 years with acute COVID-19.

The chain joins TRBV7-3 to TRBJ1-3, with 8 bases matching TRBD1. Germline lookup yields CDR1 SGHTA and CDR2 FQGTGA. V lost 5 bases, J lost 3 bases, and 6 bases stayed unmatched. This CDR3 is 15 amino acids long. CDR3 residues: CASSRGQGGGNTIYF. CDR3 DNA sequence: TGTGCCAGCAGCAGAGGACAGGGAGGTGGAAACACCATATATTTT.

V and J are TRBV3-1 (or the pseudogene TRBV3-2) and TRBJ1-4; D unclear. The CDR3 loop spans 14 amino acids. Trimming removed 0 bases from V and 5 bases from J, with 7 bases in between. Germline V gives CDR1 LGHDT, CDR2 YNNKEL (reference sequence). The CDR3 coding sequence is TGTGCCAGCAGCCAAGAAGGAGGCAATGAAAAACTGTTTTTT. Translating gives CASSQEGGNEKLFF.

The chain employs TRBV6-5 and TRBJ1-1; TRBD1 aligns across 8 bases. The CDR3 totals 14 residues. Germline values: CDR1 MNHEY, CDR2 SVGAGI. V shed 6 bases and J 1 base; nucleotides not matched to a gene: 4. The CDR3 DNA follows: TGTGCCAGCAGCCCGGGACAGGCGAACACTGAAGCTTTCTTT. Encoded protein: CASSPGQANTEAFF.

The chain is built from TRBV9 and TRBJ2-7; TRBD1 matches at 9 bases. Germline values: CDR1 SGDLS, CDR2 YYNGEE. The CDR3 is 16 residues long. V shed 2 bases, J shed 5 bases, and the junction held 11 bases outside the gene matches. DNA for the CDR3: TGTGCCAGCAGCGTCACTCCGGGACAGGGTCCCCACGAGCAGTACTTC. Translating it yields CASSVTPGQGPHEQYF.

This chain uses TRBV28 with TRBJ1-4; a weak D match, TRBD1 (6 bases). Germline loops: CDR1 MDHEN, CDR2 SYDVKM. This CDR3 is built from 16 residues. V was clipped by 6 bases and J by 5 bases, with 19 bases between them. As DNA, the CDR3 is TGTGCCAGCAGCGCTACAAATCCAGGGGAGAATGAAAAACTGTTTTTT. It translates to CASSATNPGENEKLFF.

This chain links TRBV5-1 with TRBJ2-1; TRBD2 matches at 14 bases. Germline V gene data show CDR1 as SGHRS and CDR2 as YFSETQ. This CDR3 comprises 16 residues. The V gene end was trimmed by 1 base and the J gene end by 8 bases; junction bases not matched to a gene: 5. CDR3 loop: CASSLSTSGRGDEQFF. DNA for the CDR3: TGCGCCAGCAGCTTGTCGACTAGCGGGAGGGGGGATGAGCAGTTCTTC.

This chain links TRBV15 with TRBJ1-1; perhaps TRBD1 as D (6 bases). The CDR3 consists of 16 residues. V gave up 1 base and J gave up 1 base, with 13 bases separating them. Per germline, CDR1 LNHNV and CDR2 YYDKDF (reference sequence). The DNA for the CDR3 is TGTGCCACCAGCAGAGCAGGGGCTAAAGGGAACACTGAAGCTTTCTTT. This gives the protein CATSRAGAKGNTEAFF.

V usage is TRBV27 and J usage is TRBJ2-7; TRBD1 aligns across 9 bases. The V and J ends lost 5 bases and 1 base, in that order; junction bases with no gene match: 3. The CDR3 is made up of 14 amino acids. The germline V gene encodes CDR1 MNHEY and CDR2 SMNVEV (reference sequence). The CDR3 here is CASSDGTGSYEQYF. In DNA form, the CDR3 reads TGTGCCAGCAGTGACGGGACAGGGTCCTACGAGCAGTACTTC.

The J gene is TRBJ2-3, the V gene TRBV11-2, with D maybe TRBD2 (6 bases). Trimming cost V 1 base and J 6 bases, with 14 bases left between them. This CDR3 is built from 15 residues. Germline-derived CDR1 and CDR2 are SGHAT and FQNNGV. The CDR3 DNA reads TGTGCCAGCAGCTTAGCTTGGCCGGGAGTGGATACGCAGTATTTT. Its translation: CASSLAWPGVDTQYF.

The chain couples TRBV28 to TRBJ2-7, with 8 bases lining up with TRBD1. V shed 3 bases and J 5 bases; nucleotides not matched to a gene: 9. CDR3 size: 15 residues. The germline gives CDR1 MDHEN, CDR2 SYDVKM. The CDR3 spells CASSFSGTGGNEQYF. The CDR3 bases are TGTGCCAGCAGTTTTTCCGGGACAGGAGGGAACGAGCAGTACTTC. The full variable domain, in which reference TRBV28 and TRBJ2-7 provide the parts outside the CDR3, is DVKVTQSSRYLVKRTGEKVFLECVQDMDHENMFWYRQDPGLGLRLIYFSYDVKMKEKGDIPEGYSVSREKKERFSLILESASTNQTSMYLCASSFSGTGGNEQYFGPGTRLTVT.

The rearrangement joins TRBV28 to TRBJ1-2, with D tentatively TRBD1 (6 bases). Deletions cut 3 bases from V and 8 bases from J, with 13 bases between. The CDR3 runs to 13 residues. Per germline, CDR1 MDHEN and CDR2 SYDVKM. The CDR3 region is CASSLGVTGGYTF. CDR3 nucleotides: TGTGCCAGCAGTTTGGGGGTGACAGGCGGCTACACCTTC.

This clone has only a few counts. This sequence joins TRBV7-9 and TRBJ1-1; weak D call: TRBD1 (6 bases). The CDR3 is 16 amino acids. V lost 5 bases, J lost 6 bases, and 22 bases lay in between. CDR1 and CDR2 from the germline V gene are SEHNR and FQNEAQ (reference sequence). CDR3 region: CASSPPLRGKLSEAFF. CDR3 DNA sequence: TGTGCCAGCAGCCCCCCTTTAAGGGGGAAACTTTCTGAAGCTTTCTTT.

CDR3 sequence: CASSPQGGVTEAFF. The CDR3 DNA reads TGTGCCAGCAGCCCCCAAGGGGGAGTTACTGAAGCTTTCTTT. The V call is TRBV21-1, the J call TRBJ1-1; the tabulated D call, TRBD1, remains unverified against the DNA. TRBV21-1 is designated a pseudogene. The CDR3 is 14 residues long.

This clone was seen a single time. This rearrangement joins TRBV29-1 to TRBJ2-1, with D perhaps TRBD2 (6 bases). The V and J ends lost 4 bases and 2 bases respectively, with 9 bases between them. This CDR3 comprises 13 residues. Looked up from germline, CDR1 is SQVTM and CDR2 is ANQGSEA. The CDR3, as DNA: TGCAGCGTTGTAGCGGAAACCTACAATGAGCAGTTCTTC. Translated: CSVVAETYNEQFF.

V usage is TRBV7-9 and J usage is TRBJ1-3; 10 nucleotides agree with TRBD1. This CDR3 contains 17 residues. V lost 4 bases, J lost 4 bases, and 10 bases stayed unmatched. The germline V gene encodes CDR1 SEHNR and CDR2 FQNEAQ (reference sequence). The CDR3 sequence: CASSSTGQGLTGNTIYF. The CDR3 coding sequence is TGTGCCAGCAGCTCCACGGGACAGGGGTTGACAGGAAACACCATATATTTT.

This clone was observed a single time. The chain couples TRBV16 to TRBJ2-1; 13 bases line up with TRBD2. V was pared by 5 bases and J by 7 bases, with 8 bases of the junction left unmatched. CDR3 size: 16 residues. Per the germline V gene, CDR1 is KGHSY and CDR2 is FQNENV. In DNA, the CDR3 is TGTGCCAGCAGCACTACTAGCGGGAGGGCCAAAAATGAGCAGTTCTTC. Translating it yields CASSTTSGRAKNEQFF.

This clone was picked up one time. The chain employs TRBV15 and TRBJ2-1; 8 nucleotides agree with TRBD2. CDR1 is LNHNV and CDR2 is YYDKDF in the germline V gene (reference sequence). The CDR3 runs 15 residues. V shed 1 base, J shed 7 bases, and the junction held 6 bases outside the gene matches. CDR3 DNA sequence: TGTGCCACCAGCAGAGTGGCGGGGGGCGGGAATGAGCAGTTCTTC. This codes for CATSRVAGGGNEQFF.

The CDR3 nucleotides read TGTGCCAGTAGTCTGGGGGGGAGGCGCACAGATACGCAGTATTTT. This encodes CASSLGGRRTDTQYF. V usage is TRBV19 and J usage is TRBJ2-3; 7 bases map to TRBD2. Germline V CDR1 and CDR2: LNHDA, SQIVND (reference sequence). The CDR3 has 15 residues. The J segment lost 1 base and the V segment lost 5 bases, leaving 6 bases of the junction unmatched.

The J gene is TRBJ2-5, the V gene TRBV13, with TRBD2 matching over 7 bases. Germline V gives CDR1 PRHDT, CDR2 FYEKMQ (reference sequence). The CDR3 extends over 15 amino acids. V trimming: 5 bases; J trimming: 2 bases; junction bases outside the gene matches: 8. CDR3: CASSPRTSPQETQYF. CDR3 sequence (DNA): TGTGCCAGCAGCCCCCGGACTAGTCCTCAAGAGACCCAGTACTTC.

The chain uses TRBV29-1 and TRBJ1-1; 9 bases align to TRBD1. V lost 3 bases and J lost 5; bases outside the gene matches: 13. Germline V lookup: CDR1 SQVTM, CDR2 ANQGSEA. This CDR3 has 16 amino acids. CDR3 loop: CSVDWDREVAGTEAFF. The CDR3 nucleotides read TGCAGCGTTGATTGGGACAGGGAGGTAGCAGGGACTGAAGCTTTCTTT.

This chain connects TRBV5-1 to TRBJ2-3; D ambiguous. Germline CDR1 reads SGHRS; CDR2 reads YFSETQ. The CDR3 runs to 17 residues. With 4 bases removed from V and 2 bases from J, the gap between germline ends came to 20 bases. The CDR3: CASSPKPSHKPTDTQYF. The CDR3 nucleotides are TGCGCCAGCAGCCCAAAGCCTTCCCATAAGCCCACAGATACGCAGTATTTT.

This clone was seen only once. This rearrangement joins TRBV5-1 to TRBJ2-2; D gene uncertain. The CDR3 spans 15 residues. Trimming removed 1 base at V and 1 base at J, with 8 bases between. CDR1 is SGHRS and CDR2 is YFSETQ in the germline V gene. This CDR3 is CASSLRTGNTGELFF. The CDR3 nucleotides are TGCGCCAGCAGCTTGCGAACGGGGAACACCGGGGAGCTGTTTTTT.

In DNA form, the CDR3 reads TGCGCCAGCAGTTTCCGGACCTTGGGACTCCACAATGAGCAGTTCTTC. Protein sequence: CASSFRTLGLHNEQFF. The genes are TRBV5-1 and TRBJ2-1; D perhaps matches TRBD2 (6 bases). The length of the CDR3 is 16 residues. V lost 5 bases and J 5 bases, leaving 20 bases between the germline ends. The V gene's germline CDR1 is SGHRS and CDR2 YFSETQ.

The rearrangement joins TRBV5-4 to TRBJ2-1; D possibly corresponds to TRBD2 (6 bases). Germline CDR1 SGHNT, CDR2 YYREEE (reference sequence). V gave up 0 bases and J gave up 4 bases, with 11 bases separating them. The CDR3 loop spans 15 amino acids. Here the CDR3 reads CASSLGGGTYNEQFF. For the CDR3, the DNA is TGTGCCAGCAGCTTGGGTGGAGGGACGTACAATGAGCAGTTCTTC.

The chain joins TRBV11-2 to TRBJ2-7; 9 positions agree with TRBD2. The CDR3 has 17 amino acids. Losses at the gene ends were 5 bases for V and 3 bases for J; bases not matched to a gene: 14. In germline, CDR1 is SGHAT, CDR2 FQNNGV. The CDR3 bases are TGTGCCAGCAGCCCTACGAGCGGGAGGCTCAGGGTCTACGAGCAGTACTTC. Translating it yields CASSPTSGRLRVYEQYF.

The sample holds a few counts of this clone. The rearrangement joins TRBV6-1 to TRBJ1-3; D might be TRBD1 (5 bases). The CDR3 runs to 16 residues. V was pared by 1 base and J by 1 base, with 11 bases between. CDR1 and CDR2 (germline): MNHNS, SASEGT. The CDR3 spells CASSEVRGNSGNTIYF. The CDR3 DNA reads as TGTGCCAGCAGTGAAGTACGGGGGAATTCTGGAAACACCATATATTTT.

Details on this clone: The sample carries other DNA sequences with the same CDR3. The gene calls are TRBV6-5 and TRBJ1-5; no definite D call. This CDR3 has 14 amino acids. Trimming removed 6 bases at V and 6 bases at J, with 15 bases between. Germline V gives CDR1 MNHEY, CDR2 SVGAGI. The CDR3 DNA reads TGTGCCAGCAGCCGCCAAGGGAGCGGTCAGCCCCAGCATTTT. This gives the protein CASSRQGSGQPQHF.